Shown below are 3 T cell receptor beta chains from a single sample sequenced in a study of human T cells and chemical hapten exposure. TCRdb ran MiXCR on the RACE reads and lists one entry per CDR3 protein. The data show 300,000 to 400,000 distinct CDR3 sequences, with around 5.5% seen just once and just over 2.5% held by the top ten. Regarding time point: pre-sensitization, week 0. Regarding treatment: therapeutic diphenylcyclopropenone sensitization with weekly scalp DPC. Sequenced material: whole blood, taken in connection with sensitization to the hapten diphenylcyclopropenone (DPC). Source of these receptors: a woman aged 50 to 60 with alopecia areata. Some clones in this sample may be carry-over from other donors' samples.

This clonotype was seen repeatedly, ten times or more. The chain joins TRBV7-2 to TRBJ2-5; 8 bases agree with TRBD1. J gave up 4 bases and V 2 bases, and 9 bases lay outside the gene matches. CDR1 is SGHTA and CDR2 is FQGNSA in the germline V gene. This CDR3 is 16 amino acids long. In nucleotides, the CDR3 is TGTGCCAGCAGCTTACCCGGACAGGGTAATGTAGAGACCCAGTACTTC. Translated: CASSLPGQGNVETQYF.

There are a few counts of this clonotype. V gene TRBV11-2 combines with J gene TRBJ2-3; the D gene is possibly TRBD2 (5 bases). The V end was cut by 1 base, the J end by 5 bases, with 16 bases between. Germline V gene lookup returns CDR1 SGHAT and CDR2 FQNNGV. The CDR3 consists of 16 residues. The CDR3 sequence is CASSLVGADLLDTQYF. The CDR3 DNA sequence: TGTGCCAGCAGCTTAGTTGGAGCGGACCTATTAGATACGCAGTATTTT.

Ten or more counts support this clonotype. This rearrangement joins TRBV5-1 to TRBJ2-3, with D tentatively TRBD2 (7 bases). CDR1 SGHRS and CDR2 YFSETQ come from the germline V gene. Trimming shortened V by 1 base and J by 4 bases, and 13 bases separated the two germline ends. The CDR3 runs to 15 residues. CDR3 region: CASSLNTGGADTQYF. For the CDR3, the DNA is TGCGCCAGCAGCTTGAATACGGGGGGCGCAGATACGCAGTATTTT.